This paragraph reports one TCR beta chain. Per the germline V gene, CDR1 is SGHDT and CDR2 is YYEEEE. This CDR3 spans 15 amino acids. Trimming cost V 2 bases and J 0 bases, with 9 bases left between them. This entry is derived from a study of T cells in narcolepsy. The data were produced by immunoSEQ multiplex PCR, yet TCRdb's version contains in-frame clones alone and is incomplete. The sample includes 25,000 to 40,000 clones, 85% to 90% seen only once; the top ten take 1% to 1.5%. The TCR was taken from a human donor with narcolepsy. This chain joins TRBV5-6 and TRBJ1-3; D is undetermined. Material: CD45RA- memory CD4+ T cells from PBMCs. The CDR3 reads CASSFPGYSGNTIYF. The CDR3 DNA sequence: TGTGCCAGCAGCTTCCCGGGCTACTCTGGAAACACCATATATTTT.